This T cell receptor beta chain came from a study of PD-1 and CTLA-4 blockade in melanoma. The repertoire was sequenced with immunoSEQ multiplex PCR; TCRdb's copy has only in-frame clones and lacks some. The sample lists more than 25,000 clones, less than 90% seen once, with over 6.5% in the top ten. V gave up 2 bases and J gave up 2 bases, with 11 bases separating them. Germline values: CDR1 MNHEY, CDR2 SVGAGI. The CDR3 contains 15 residues. The chain carries TRBV6-5 and TRBJ2-3, with a weak D call TRBD1 (6 bases). The TCR was taken from a human donor with melanoma. Sequencing was performed on CD8+ T cells from peripheral blood, taken before anti-PD-1 treatment. CDR3 sequence reads: CASSYMTGPTDTQYF. CDR3 coding DNA: TGTGCCAGCAGTTACATGACAGGTCCCACAGATACGCAGTATTTT.